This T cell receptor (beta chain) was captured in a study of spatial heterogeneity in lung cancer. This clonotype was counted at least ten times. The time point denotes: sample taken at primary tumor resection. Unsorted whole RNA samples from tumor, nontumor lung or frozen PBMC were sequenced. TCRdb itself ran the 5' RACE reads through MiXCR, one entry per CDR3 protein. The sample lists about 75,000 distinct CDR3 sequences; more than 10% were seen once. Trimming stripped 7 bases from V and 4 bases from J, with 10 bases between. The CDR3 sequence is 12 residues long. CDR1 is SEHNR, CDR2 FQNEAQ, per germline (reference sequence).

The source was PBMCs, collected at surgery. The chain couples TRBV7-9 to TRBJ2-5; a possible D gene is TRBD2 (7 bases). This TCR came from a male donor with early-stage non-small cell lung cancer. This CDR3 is CASTGGRETQYF. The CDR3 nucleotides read TGTGCCAGCACGGGGGGCCGAGAGACCCAGTACTTC.